Listed below are T cell receptor beta chains from one sample, sequenced in a study of cytomegalovirus exposure and HLA in healthy donors. This table comes from immunoSEQ multiplex PCR, and its TCRdb copy is limited to in-frame clones, with some not included. The sample records about 160,000 clones, 80% being singletons. Sequencing input: PBMCs. These receptors were taken from a man aged 30-40 years in good health and CMV-seronegative. Both conserved end residues are part of each CDR3. Fields, in order: V gene, clone size, J gene, D gene, CDR3 length, CDR3 DNA, CDR3 protein. D genes are given only for firm matches. Rows give clone size only sometimes, using once, few, many, or a class for an expanded clone.

>TRBV28|-|TRBJ2-3|TRBD2|17
TGTGCCAGCAGTTGGGACCGAACTAGCGGGGTAACAGATACGCAGTATTTT
CASSWDRTSGVTDTQYF
>TRBV19|few|TRBJ2-5|TRBD1|14
TGTGCCAGCGGGACAGCCCATATCGGAGAGACCCAGTACTTC
CASGTAHIGETQYF
>TRBV2|-|TRBJ1-5|TRBD1|13
TGTGCCAGCGGAAAGGGGGCGGATCAGCCCCAGCATTTT
CASGKGADQPQHF
>TRBV7-2|-|TRBJ1-2|TRBD1|18
TGTGCCAGCAGCTTAGCCGGACAGGCTATCGAGTTTGACTATGGCTACACCTTC
CASSLAGQAIEFDYGYTF
>TRBV6-1|-|TRBJ1-5|TRBD1|14
TGTGCCAGCAGTGAACAGGGGACAGGGAACCCCCAGCATTTT
CASSEQGTGNPQHF
>TRBV7-9|-|TRBJ2-7|-|13
TGTGCCAGCAGCTTACGCAGCGGATACGAGCAGTACTTC
CASSLRSGYEQYF
>TRBV5-1|-|TRBJ2-5|-|14
TGCGCCAGCAGCTTGGTAATACCCCGAGAGAACCAGTACTTC
CASSLVIPRENQYF
>TRBV18|-|TRBJ2-7|-|14
TGTGCCAGCTCCCGGGGGTTCCGGGATTACGAGCAGTACTTC
CASSRGFRDYEQYF
>TRBV7-2|-|TRBJ1-2|-|14
TGTGCCAGCAGCTTTCGACAGAGTAACTATGTCTACACCTTC
CASSFRQSNYVYTF
>TRBV27|once|TRBJ1-2|TRBD1|14
TGTGCCAGCAGCCCTACAGGGGGCGGGCAGGGCTACACCTTC
CASSPTGGGQGYTF